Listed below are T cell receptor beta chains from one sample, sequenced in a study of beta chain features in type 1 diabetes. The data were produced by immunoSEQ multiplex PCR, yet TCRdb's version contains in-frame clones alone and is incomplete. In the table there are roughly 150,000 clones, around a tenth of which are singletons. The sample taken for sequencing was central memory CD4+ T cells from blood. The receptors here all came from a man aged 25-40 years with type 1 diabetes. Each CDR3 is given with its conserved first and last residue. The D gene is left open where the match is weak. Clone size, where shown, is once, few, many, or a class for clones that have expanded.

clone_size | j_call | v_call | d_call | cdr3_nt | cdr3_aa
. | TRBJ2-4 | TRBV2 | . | TGTGCCAGCAGTGAAGCGCTGACAGGAACGTACATTCAGTACTTC | CASSEALTGTYIQYF
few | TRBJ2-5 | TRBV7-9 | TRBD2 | TGTGCCAGCAGCCCCTGGACTAGCGGGCGACAAGAGACCCAGTACTTC | CASSPWTSGRQETQYF
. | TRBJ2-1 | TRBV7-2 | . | TGTGCCAGCAGCTCCGGGACTGTAAATGAGCAGTTCTTC | CASSSGTVNEQFF
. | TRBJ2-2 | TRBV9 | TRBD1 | TGTGCCAGCAGTGTTAGGGGGCTAAACACCGGGGAGCTGTTTTTT | CASSVRGLNTGELFF
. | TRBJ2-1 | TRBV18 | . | TGTGCCAGCTCACGAAACGTAGAGAATGAGCAGTTCTTC | CASSRNVENEQFF
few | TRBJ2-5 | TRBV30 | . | TGTGCCTGGGGGGGTGGGACCTCCGCCGGGGGGACCCAGTACTTC | CAWGGGTSAGGTQYF
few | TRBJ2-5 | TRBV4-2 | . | TGTGCCAGCAGCCAAGATCTACAAGAGACCCAGTACTTC | CASSQDLQETQYF
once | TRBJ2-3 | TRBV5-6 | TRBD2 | TGTGCCAGCAGCTTAAGACTAGCGGGAGTTTCAGATACGCAGTATTTT | CASSLRLAGVSDTQYF
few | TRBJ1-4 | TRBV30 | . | TGTGCCTGGAGTGTACGCTCAGGGTTGAATGAAAAACTGTTTTTT | CAWSVRSGLNEKLFF
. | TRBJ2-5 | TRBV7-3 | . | TGTGCCAGCAGCTCTAGCGTAGGGGAGACCCAGTACTTC | CASSSSVGETQYF
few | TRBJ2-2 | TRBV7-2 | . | TGTGCCAGCAGTCAACGGAGCACGGCGGAGCTGTTTTTT | CASSQRSTAELFF
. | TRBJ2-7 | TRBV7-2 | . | TGTGCCAGCAGTCAGACCTTGGGCATCTACGAGCAGTACTTC | CASSQTLGIYEQYF
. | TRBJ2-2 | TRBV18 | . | TGTGCCAGCTCATCGCGGTACAATGACGGGGAGCTGTTTTTT | CASSSRYNDGELFF
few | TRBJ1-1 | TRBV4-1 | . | TGCGCCAGCAGCCAAGGGGGGCCCCTGAACACTGAAGCTTTCTTT | CASSQGGPLNTEAFF
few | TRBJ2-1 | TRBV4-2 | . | TGTGCCAGCAGCCGTCAGGCAGGGGGGATCGAGCAGTTCTTC | CASSRQAGGIEQFF
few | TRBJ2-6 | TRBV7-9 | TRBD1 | TGTGCCAGCAGCCGCATGACAGGGTTCTCTGGGGCCAACGTCCTGACTTTC | CASSRMTGFSGANVLTF
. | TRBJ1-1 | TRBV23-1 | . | TGCGCCAGCAGTCGAAGGGGCGAGGACACTGAAGCTTTCTTT | CASSRRGEDTEAFF
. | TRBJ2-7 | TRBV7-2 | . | TGTGCCAGCAAAACGACTTTCAGCTCCTACGAGCAGTACTTC | CASKTTFSSYEQYF
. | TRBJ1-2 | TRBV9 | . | TGTGCCAGCAGCGTAGAGAGTGGACAGCACTATGGCTACACCTTC | CASSVESGQHYGYTF
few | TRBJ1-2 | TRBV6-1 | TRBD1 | TGTGCCAGCAGTGAAGGGCAGGGGGGCCGTGGCTACACCTTC | CASSEGQGGRGYTF
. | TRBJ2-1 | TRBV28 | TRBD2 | TGTGCCAGCAGTTTAGGGACTAGTCGTTACAATGAGCAGTTCTTC | CASSLGTSRYNEQFF
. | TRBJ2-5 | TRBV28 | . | TGTGCCAGCAGTTTCCCCTCAAAGGCACAGAAAGAGACCCAGTACTTC | CASSFPSKAQKETQYF
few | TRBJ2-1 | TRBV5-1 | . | TGCGCCAGCAGCCCCGTCGGGGAAACCTACAATGAGCAGTTCTTC | CASSPVGETYNEQFF
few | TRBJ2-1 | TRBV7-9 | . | TGTGCCAGCAGCTTCCGGGAGCCCCACAATGAGCAGTTCTTC | CASSFREPHNEQFF
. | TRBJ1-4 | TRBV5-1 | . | TGCGCCAGCAGCTTGCGAACAGGGAATGAAAAACTGTTTTTT | CASSLRTGNEKLFF
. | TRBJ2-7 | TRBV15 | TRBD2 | TGTGCCACCAGCAGAGATGGCCCAGCGGGAGGTAGGGTCTCCTACGAGCAGTACTTC | CATSRDGPAGGRVSYEQYF
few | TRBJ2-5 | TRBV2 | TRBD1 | TGTGCCAGCAGCGGACAGGGCTTGGAGACCCAGTACTTC | CASSGQGLETQYF
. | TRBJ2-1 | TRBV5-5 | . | TGTGCCAGCAGCTTGGATGGTGGGGCACACAATGAGCAGTTCTTC | CASSLDGGAHNEQFF
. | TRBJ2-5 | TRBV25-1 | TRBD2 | TGTGCCAGCAGTGAACTTTCTAGCGGGATGGGACAAGAGACCCAGTACTTC | CASSELSSGMGQETQYF
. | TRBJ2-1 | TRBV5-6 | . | TGTGCCAGCAGCCGTCACCCTAGCGAATACAATGAGCAGTTCTTC | CASSRHPSEYNEQFF
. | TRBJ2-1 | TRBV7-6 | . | TGTGCCAGCAGCTCCGGAGGGCCAGAGCTGAATGAGCAGTTCTTC | CASSSGGPELNEQFF
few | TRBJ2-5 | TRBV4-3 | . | TGCGCCAGCAGCCAAGAAGTAGGGTCGGACACACTTCAGTACTTC | CASSQEVGSDTLQYF